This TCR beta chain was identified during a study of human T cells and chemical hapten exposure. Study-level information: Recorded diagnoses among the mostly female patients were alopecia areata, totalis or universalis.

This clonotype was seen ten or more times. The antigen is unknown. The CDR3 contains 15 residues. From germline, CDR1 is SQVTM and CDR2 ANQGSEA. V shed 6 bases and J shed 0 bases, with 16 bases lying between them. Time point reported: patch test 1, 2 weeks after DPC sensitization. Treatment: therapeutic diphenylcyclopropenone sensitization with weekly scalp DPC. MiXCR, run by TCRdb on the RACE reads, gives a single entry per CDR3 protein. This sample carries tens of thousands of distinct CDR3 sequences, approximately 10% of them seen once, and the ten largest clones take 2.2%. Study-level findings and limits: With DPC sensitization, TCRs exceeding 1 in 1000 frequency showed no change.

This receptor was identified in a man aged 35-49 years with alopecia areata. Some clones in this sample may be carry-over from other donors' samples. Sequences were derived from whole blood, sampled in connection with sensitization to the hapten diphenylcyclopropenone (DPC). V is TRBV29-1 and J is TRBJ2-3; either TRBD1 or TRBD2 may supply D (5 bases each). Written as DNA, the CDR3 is TGCAGCGTCGGGCCCGGGGCCTCTAGCACAGATACGCAGTATTTT. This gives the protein CSVGPGASSTDTQYF.